Below, one TCR beta chain is given with its context. This specimen comes from a study of T cell changes during pregnancy in multiple sclerosis. This CDR3 has 15 amino acids. Trimming took off 5 bases at V and 0 bases at J, with 10 bases between the two ends. The germline V gene encodes CDR1 SGHTA and CDR2 FQGNSA. TCRdb keeps only in-frame clones here, not all; method: immunoSEQ multiplex PCR. The profile covers 79,000 or so clones, with 85% to 95% appearing a single time and 1.5% to 2% taken by the ten largest. Sequenced here: peripheral blood, sampled in the first trimester of pregnancy. This chain uses TRBV7-2 with TRBJ1-4; D gene unclear. The TCR sequence derives from a female donor in good health, enrolled as a control in a pregnancy study. CDR3 region: CASSPGSATNEKLFF. The DNA of the CDR3 is TGTGCCAGCAGCCCGGGATCGGCAACTAATGAAAAACTGTTTTTT.